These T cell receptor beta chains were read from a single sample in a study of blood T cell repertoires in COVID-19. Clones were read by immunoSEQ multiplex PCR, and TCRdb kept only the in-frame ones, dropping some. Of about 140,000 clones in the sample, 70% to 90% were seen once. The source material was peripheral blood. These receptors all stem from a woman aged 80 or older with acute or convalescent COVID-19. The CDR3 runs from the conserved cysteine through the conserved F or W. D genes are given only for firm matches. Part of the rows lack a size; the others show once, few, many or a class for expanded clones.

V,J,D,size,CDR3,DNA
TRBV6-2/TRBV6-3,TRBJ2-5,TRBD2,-,CASSSGTSAETQYF,TGTGCCAGCAGCTCCGGGACTAGTGCCGAGACCCAGTACTTC
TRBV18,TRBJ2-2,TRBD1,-,CASSPRQGASTGELFF,TGTGCCAGCTCCCCCAGACAGGGGGCGTCCACCGGGGAGCTGTTTTTT
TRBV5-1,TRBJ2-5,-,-,CASSFQGREETQYF,TGCGCCAGCAGCTTCCAGGGGCGGGAAGAGACCCAGTACTTC
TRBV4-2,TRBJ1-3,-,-,CASSQDGTGMSGNTIYF,TGTGCCAGCAGCCAAGATGGAACAGGGATGTCTGGAAACACCATATATTTT
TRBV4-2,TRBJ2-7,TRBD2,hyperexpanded,CASSQVIGTSGNEQYF,TGTGCCAGCAGCCAGGTTATAGGGACTAGCGGTAACGAGCAGTACTTC
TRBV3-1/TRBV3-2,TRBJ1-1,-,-,CASSHTGVGAFF,TGTGCCAGCAGCCACACAGGTGTAGGGGCTTTCTTT
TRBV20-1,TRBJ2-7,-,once,CSASRSTYEQYF,TGCAGTGCTAGTCGCAGTACCTACGAGCAGTACTTC
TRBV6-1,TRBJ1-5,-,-,CASSDPGLNQPQHF,TGTGCCAGCAGTGATCCGGGGTTGAATCAGCCCCAGCATTTT
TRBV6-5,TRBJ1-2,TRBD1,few,CASTHYRGNYGYTF,TGTGCCAGCACCCACTACAGGGGAAACTATGGCTACACCTTC
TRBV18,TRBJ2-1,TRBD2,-,CASSPPRSGEVGEQFF,TGTGCCAGCTCACCACCGCGTAGCGGGGAGGTCGGTGAGCAGTTCTTC
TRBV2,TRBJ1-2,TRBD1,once,CASHEETGVGYTF,TGTGCCAGCCACGAGGAGACAGGGGTCGGCTACACCTTC
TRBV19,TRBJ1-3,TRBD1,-,CASSIIGDRGPRSGNTIYF,TGTGCCAGTAGTATCATAGGGGACAGGGGACCCCGCTCTGGAAACACCATATATTTT
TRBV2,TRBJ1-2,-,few,CASSEAGGRGGYTF,TGTGCCAGCAGTGAAGCGGGAGGGAGAGGTGGCTACACCTTC
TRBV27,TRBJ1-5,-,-,CATRRTPNQPQHF,TGTGCCACCCGGAGGACGCCTAATCAGCCCCAGCATTTT
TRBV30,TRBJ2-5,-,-,CAWRQAREETQYF,TGTGCCTGGAGACAGGCCAGGGAAGAGACCCAGTACTTC
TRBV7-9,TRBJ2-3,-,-,CASSQRGGTADTQYF,TGTGCCAGCAGCCAAAGAGGGGGAACGGCAGATACGCAGTATTTT
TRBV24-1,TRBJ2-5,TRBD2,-,CATSDGTSGEETQYF,TGTGCCACCAGTGACGGGACTAGCGGGGAAGAGACCCAGTACTTC
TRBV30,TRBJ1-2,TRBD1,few,CAWSIRDRGAGIGGYTF,TGTGCCTGGAGTATCCGGGACAGGGGGGCCGGTATAGGTGGCTACACCTTC
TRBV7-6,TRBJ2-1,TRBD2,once,CASSTRLAGGYEQFF,TGTGCCAGCAGCACCCGACTAGCGGGGGGGTATGAGCAGTTCTTC
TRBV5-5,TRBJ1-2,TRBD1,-,CASSLTGGNYGYTF,TGTGCCAGCAGCTTGACAGGGGGCAACTATGGCTACACCTTC
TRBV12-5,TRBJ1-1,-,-,CASGLRGYTEAFF,TGTGCTAGTGGTTTGAGGGGGTACACTGAAGCTTTCTTT
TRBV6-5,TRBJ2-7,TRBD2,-,CASSYGQGGYEQYF,TGTGCCAGCAGTTACGGGCAGGGAGGGTACGAGCAGTACTTC
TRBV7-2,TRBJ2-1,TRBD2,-,CASSLGRGDYNEQFF,TGTGCCAGCAGCTTAGGGCGGGGGGACTACAATGAGCAGTTCTTC
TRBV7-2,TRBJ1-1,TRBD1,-,CASSFDRVSAFF,TGTGCCAGCAGCTTCGACAGGGTGTCAGCTTTCTTT
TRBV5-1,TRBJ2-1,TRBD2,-,CASSLGRGTSSSEQFF,TGCGCCAGCAGCTTGGGTCGAGGGACTAGCTCTTCCGAGCAGTTCTTC
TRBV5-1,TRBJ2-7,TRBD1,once,CASSLGGTVFSYEQYF,TGCGCCAGCAGCTTGGGGGGGACAGTCTTCTCCTACGAGCAGTACTTC
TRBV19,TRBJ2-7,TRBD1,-,CASSMAGTGSTYEQYF,TGTGCCAGTAGTATGGCAGGGACAGGATCCACCTACGAGCAGTACTTC
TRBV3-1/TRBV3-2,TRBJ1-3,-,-,CASSLRGSGNTIYF,TGTGCCAGCAGCCTTCGAGGCTCTGGAAACACCATATATTTT
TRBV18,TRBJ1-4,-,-,CASSRGQLPSGEKLFF,TGTGCCAGCTCACGTGGACAGTTACCCTCCGGTGAAAAACTGTTTTTT
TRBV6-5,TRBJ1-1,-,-,CASRIQDGTEAFF,TGTGCCAGCAGGATACAGGACGGCACTGAAGCTTTCTTT
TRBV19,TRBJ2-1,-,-,CASSHLTEGQFF,TGTGCCAGTAGCCACTTGACAGAAGGGCAGTTCTTC
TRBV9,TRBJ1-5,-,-,CASSGGGAGQPQHF,TGTGCCAGCAGCGGGGGAGGGGCTGGACAGCCCCAGCATTTT
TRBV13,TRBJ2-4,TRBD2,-,CASSLWAPSGGGLAKNIQYF,TGTGCCAGCAGCTTATGGGCCCCTAGCGGGGGGGGATTAGCCAAAAACATTCAGTACTTC
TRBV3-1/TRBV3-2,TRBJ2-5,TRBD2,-,CASSPGGGSTQYF,TGTGCCAGCAGCCCCGGCGGGGGGTCGACCCAGTACTTC
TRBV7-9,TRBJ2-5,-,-,CASSLIEQLRGTQYF,TGTGCCAGCAGCTTAATCGAGCAGTTACGGGGGACCCAGTACTTC
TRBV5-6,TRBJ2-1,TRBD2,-,CASSPLAGGPNLREQFF,TGTGCCAGCAGTCCGCTAGCGGGGGGGCCAAATTTACGTGAGCAGTTCTTC
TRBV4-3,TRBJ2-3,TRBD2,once,CASSQISGGLDTQYF,TGCGCCAGCAGCCAAATTAGCGGGGGGTTAGATACGCAGTATTTT
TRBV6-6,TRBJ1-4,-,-,CASSSTRGGGEKLFF,TGTGCCAGCAGTTCTACTCGAGGAGGAGGCGAAAAACTGTTTTTT
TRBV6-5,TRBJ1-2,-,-,CASSLPGQEAHTF,TGTGCCAGCAGCCTACCTGGGCAAGAAGCCCACACCTTC
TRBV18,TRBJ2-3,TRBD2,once,CTSSLGLAGGPADTQYF,TGTACCAGCTCACTCGGACTAGCGGGGGGGCCCGCAGATACGCAGTATTTT
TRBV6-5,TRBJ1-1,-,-,CASSYNHNGDTEAFF,TGTGCCAGCAGTTACAACCATAACGGGGACACTGAAGCTTTCTTT
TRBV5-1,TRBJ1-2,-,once,CASSGGRAGYTF,TGCGCCAGCAGCGGAGGGCGAGCCGGCTACACCTTC
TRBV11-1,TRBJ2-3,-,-,CASSLLPTDTQYF,TGTGCCAGCAGCTTACTACCCACAGATACGCAGTATTTT
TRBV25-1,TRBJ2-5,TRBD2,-,CASKVEGKAGGFGETQYF,TGTGCCAGCAAAGTGGAAGGGAAAGCGGGGGGGTTTGGGGAGACCCAGTACTTC
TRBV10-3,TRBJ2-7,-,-,CAISAGGEQYF,TGTGCCATCAGTGCAGGAGGCGAGCAGTACTTC
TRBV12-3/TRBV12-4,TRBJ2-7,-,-,CASSRLYEQYF,TGTGCCAGCAGCCGACTCTACGAGCAGTACTTC
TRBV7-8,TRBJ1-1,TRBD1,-,CASSRQGAAPTYEAFF,TGTGCCAGCAGCAGGCAGGGGGCCGCACCGACCTACGAAGCTTTCTTT
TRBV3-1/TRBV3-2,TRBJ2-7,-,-,CASSPDLLVYEQYF,TGTGCCAGCAGCCCCGACCTCCTAGTATACGAGCAGTACTTC
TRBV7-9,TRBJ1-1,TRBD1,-,CASSFRQGGTEAFF,TGTGCCAGCAGCTTTAGACAGGGGGGGACTGAAGCTTTCTTT
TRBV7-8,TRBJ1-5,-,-,CASSFTEGQPQHF,TGTGCCAGCAGCTTCACGGAGGGCCAGCCCCAGCATTTT
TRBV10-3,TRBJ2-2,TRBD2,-,CAISGNSGRTNTGELFF,TGTGCCATCAGTGGTAATAGCGGGAGAACGAACACCGGGGAGCTGTTTTTT
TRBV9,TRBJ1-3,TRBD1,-,CASSVAAGTGNADTIYF,TGTGCCAGCAGCGTAGCTGCCGGGACAGGGAATGCGGACACCATATATTTT
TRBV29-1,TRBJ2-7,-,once,CSVTYAGINYEQYF,TGCAGCGTGACATACGCCGGGATCAATTACGAGCAGTACTTC